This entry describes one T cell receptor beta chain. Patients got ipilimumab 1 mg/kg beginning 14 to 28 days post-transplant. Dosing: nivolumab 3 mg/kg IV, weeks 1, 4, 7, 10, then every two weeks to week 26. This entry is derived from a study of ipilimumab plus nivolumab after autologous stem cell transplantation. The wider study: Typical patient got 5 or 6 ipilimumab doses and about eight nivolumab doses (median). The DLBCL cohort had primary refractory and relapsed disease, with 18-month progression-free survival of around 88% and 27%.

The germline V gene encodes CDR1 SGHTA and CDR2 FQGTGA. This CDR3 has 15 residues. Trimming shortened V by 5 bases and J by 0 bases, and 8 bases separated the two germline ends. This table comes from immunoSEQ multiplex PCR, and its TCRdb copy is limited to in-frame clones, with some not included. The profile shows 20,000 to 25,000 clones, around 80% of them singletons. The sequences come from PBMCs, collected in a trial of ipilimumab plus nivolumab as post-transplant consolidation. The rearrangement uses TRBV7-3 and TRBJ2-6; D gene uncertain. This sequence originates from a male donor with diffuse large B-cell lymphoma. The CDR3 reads CASSPLHSGANVLTF. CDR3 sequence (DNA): TGTGCCAGCAGCCCCCTTCACTCTGGGGCCAACGTCCTGACTTTC.